A single sample gave rise to the 19 T cell receptor beta chains below, sequenced in a study of cytomegalovirus exposure and HLA in healthy donors. 13 Jbeta primers and 60 Vbeta primers were used for the PCR. This table comes from immunoSEQ multiplex PCR, and its TCRdb copy is limited to in-frame clones, with some not included. The repertoire holds over 130,000 clones, with about 76% as singletons. Sequencing was performed on PBMCs. The receptors were sampled from a human donor in good health.

The CDR3 region has the DNA TGTGCCAGCAGCCAGGGTGGCGCGAGGCTCACCACTCCAAGCTACGAGCAGTACTTC. It encodes CASSQGGARLTTPSYEQYF. This chain uses TRBV4-2 with TRBJ2-5; D not resolved. Matching the DNA end better, TRBJ2-7 makes the J call doubtful. The CDR3 length is 19 residues. Germline V CDR1 and CDR2: LGHNA, YNFKEQ.

The V gene is TRBV20-1, the J gene TRBJ1-1, with TRBD1 as a possible D gene (5 bases). Germline V gene sequence: CDR1 DFQATT, CDR2 SNEGSKA (reference sequence). The length of the CDR3 is 10 residues. V shed 4 bases and J shed 5 bases, with 5 bases lying between them. The CDR3 loop is CSAKGTEAFF. In DNA, the CDR3 is TGCAGTGCTAAGGGGACTGAAGCTTTCTTT.

CDR3 nucleotides: TGTGCCAGCAGCAAACAGGCCCCTGAAGCTTTCTTT. Amino acid sequence: CASSKQAPEAFF. This chain connects TRBV7-9 to TRBJ1-1; D might be TRBD1 (5 bases). This CDR3 contains 12 residues. V was cut by 5 bases and J by 6 bases, with 10 bases left in between. CDR1 is SEHNR, CDR2 FQNEAQ, per germline (reference sequence).

This clone was counted only a few times. The V and J genes are TRBV19 and TRBJ1-1, with D unclear. V was shortened by 4 bases and J by 5 bases, with 14 bases between the two germline ends. The germline CDR1 and CDR2 sequences are LNHDA and SQIVND (reference sequence). This CDR3 region has 14 residues. The CDR3 bases are TGTGCCAGTAGTACCGGAAGCGGACTAACTGAAGCTTTCTTT. It translates to CASSTGSGLTEAFF.

This sequence joins TRBV4-3 and TRBJ2-7; possibly TRBD2 for D (5 bases). Trimming left V 2 bases short and J 7 bases short, with 15 bases between. The CDR3 is made up of 14 amino acids. Germline V gene lookup returns CDR1 LGHNA and CDR2 YSLEER. The CDR3 protein is CASSQYREVLEQYF. The CDR3 nucleotides are TGCGCCAGCAGCCAATACCGGGAAGTCTTAGAGCAGTACTTC.

This chain joins TRBV2 and TRBJ1-2; D unresolved. Germline lookup yields CDR1 SNHLY and CDR2 FYNNEI. The CDR3 is made up of 20 amino acids. The V and J ends lost 3 bases and 3 bases respectively, with 29 bases between them. CDR3 in amino acids: CASSERRPGTLLKPYYGYTF. The CDR3 DNA is TGTGCCAGCAGTGAGAGAAGGCCAGGAACTCTTCTCAAACCTTACTATGGCTACACCTTC.

The chain is built from TRBV6-6 and TRBJ2-7; D uncertain. V was pared by 0 bases and J by 6 bases, with 9 bases between. CDR1 is MNHNY, CDR2 SVGAGI, per germline (reference sequence). CDR3 length: 13 residues. For the CDR3, the DNA is TGTGCCAGCAGTTACTCGATCGGTAGCGAGCAGTACTTC. Encoded protein: CASSYSIGSEQYF.

The chain couples TRBV6-4 to TRBJ1-2, with D perhaps TRBD1 (6 bases). Trimming removed 6 bases from V and 5 bases from J, with 16 bases in between. The germline gives CDR1 MRHNA, CDR2 SNTAGT. This CDR3 has 14 residues. The CDR3 reads CASSPGHGAYGYTF. CDR3 DNA: TGTGCCAGCAGCCCGGGACACGGAGCTTATGGCTACACCTTC.

The chain uses TRBV9 and TRBJ1-1; D unresolved. The CDR3 contains 14 residues. Germline assignment: CDR1 SGDLS and CDR2 YYNGEE. V was shortened by 0 bases and J by 4 bases, with 10 bases between the two germline ends. This CDR3 is CASSVAEYGTEAFF. As DNA, the CDR3 is TGTGCCAGCAGCGTAGCTGAGTATGGCACTGAAGCTTTCTTT.

There are a few counts of this clone. The chain uses TRBV7-9 and TRBJ2-1; 14 bases map to TRBD2. The J segment lost 9 bases and the V segment lost 7 bases, leaving 17 bases of the junction unmatched. CDR3 size: 18 residues. Germline V gene lookup returns CDR1 SEHNR and CDR2 FQNEAQ (reference sequence). The DNA of the CDR3 is TGTGCCAGCACCTGGGCCGGCCCGACTAGCGGGGGGGAGGGTGAGCAGTTCTTC. Its protein product is CASTWAGPTSGGEGEQFF.

The genes are TRBV27 and TRBJ2-7; 7 positions match TRBD2. Germline V lookup: CDR1 MNHEY, CDR2 SMNVEV (reference sequence). The junction had 6 bases not matched to a gene; V was cut back by 2 bases and J by 5 bases. The CDR3 is 14 amino acids. The CDR3 DNA reads TGTGCCAGCAGTTTAGAACTAGCGACCGACGAGCAGTACTTC. This translates into CASSLELATDEQYF.

This sequence joins TRBV21-1 and TRBJ2-2; the table's D call, TRBD2, was not checked against the DNA. TRBV21-1 is designated a pseudogene. The CDR3 consists of 15 residues. The CDR3 DNA reads as TGTGCCGCGACTAGCGGGGACAAGTGGACCGGGGAGCTGTTTTTT. Amino acid sequence: CAATSGDKWTGELFF.

The CDR3 DNA is TGTGCCAGCAGCTTGGAGGGGGGGTACAATGAGCAGTTCTTC. It codes for CASSLEGGYNEQFF. The rearrangement joins TRBV5-4 to TRBJ2-1, with a weak D call TRBD2 (7 bases). Trimming removed 0 bases at V and 4 bases at J, with 8 bases between. Germline V gene lookup returns CDR1 SGHNT and CDR2 YYREEE (reference sequence). This CDR3 is 14 amino acids long. Together with reference TRBV5-4 and TRBJ2-1, the CDR3 gives the full variable domain: ETGVTQSPTHLIKTRGQQVTLRCSSQSGHNTVSWYQQALGQGPQFIFQYYREEENGRGNFPPRFSGLQFPNYSSELNVNALELDDSALYLCASSLEGGYNEQFFGPGTRLTVL.

The CDR3 loop reads CASSFGSGTISYNEQFF. The CDR3 coding sequence is TGTGCCAGCAGCTTTGGCTCTGGGACTATCTCCTACAATGAGCAGTTCTTC. The rearrangement joins TRBV7-2 to TRBJ2-1, with TRBD2 identical over 7 bases. Germline CDR1 SGHTA, CDR2 FQGNSA. The CDR3 sequence is 17 residues long. J lost 0 bases, V lost 3 bases, and 8 bases had no gene match. The full variable domain, its missing parts supplied by reference TRBV7-2 and TRBJ2-1, is GAGVSQSPSNKVTEKGKDVELRCDPISGHTALYWYRQSLGQGLEFLIYFQGNSAPDKSGLPSDRFSAERTGGSVSTLTIQRTQQEDSAVYLCASSFGSGTISYNEQFFGPGTRLTVL.

The chain has TRBV5-6 and TRBJ2-1; D gene unclear. Per the germline V gene, CDR1 is SGHDT and CDR2 is YYEEEE. The CDR3 loop spans 12 amino acids. Trimming took off 4 bases at V and 6 bases at J, with 8 bases between the two ends. CDR3 in amino acids: CASSHTPNEQFF. Written as DNA, the CDR3 is TGTGCCAGCAGCCATACTCCCAATGAGCAGTTCTTC.

This clone has more than one count but fewer than ten. This chain uses TRBV30 with TRBJ1-3, with a possible D match to TRBD1 (5 bases). The V gene lost 2 bases and the J gene lost 4 bases, with 9 bases spanning the gap. CDR3 length: 13 amino acids. The germline gives CDR1 GTSNPN, CDR2 SVGIG (reference sequence). The CDR3: CAWSPGNGNTIYF. DNA of the CDR3: TGTGCCTGGAGTCCAGGGAACGGAAACACCATATATTTT.

The count of this clone is one. The V gene is TRBV7-2, the J gene TRBJ1-1; D remains ambiguous. Between the trimmed V and J ends, which lost 5 bases and 0 bases, there was a span of 16 bases. Germline V CDR1 and CDR2: SGHTA, FQGNSA. This CDR3 region has 16 residues. CDR3 in amino acids: CASSLRPTPMNTEAFF. The CDR3 DNA reads as TGTGCCAGCAGCCTAAGACCGACACCTATGAACACTGAAGCTTTCTTT.

The count of this clone is one. In nucleotides, the CDR3 is TGCAGTGCGGGACAGTTCGGCTACACCTTC. It translates to CSAGQFGYTF. The chain has TRBV20-1 and TRBJ1-2, with TRBD1 matching over 7 bases. This CDR3 contains 10 residues. Germline-derived CDR1 and CDR2 are DFQATT and SNEGSKA (reference sequence). Losses at the gene ends were 6 bases for V and 8 bases for J; bases not matched to a gene: 3.

The chain recombines TRBV5-1 with TRBJ2-3; the D gene is possibly TRBD2 (5 bases). Germline CDR1 reads SGHRS; CDR2 reads YFSETQ. Trimming took 0 bases from V and 3 from J, leaving 11 bases between them. The CDR3 is 15 residues long. The DNA for the CDR3 is TGCGCCAGCAGCTTGGGACCTAGCAGGACAGATACGCAGTATTTT. Translation: CASSLGPSRTDTQYF.